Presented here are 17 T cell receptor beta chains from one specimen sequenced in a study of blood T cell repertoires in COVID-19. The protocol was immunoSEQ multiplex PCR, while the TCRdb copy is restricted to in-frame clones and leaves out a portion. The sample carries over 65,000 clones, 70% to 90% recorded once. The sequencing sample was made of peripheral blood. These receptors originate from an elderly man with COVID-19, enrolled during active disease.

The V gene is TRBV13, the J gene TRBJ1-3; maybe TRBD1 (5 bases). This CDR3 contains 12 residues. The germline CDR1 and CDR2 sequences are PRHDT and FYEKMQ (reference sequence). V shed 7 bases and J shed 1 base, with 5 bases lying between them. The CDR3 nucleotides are TGTGCCAGCACAGGGTCTGGAAACACCATATATTTT. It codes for CASTGSGNTIYF. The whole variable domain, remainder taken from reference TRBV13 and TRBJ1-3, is AAGVIQSPRHLIKEKRETATLKCYPIPRHDTVYWYQQGPGQDPQFLISFYEKMQSDKGSIPDRFSAQQFSDYHSELNMSSLELGDSALYFCASTGSGNTIYFGEGSWLTVV.

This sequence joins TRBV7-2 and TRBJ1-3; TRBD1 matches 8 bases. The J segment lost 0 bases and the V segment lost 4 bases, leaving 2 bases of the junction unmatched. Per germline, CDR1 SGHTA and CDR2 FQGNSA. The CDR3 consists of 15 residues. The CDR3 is CASSWTGSSGNTIYF. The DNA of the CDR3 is TGTGCCAGCAGCTGGACAGGGAGCTCTGGAAACACCATATATTTT. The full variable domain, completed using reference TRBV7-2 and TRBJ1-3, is GAGVSQSPSNKVTEKGKDVELRCDPISGHTALYWYRQSLGQGLEFLIYFQGNSAPDKSGLPSDRFSAERTGGSVSTLTIQRTQQEDSAVYLCASSWTGSSGNTIYFGEGSWLTVV.

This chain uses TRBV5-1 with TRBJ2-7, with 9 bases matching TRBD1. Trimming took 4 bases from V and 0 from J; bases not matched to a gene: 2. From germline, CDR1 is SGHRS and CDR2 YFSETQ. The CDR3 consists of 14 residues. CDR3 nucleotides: TGCGCCAGCAGCCGACAGGGGGGCTCCTACGAGCAGTACTTC. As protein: CASSRQGGSYEQYF.

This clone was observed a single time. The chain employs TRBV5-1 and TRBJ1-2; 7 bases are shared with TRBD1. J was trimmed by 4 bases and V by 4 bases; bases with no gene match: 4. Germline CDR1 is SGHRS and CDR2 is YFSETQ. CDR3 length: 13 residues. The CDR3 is CASSMTGTYGYTF. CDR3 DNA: TGCGCCAGCAGCATGACAGGGACCTATGGCTACACCTTC.

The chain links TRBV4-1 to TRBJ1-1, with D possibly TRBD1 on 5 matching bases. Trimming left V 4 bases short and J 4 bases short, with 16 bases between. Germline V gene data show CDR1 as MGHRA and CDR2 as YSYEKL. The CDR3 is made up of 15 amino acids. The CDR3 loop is CASSLSEGRFTEAFF. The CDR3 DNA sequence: TGCGCCAGCAGCCTGTCGGAGGGGAGGTTCACTGAAGCTTTCTTT.

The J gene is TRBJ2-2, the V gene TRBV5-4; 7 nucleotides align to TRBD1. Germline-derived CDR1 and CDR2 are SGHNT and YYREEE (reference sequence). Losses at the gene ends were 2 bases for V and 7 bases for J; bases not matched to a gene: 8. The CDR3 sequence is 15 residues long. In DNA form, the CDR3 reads TGTGCCAGCAGCTTCGGCGACAGGGATAGCGGGGAGCTGTTTTTT. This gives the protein CASSFGDRDSGELFF. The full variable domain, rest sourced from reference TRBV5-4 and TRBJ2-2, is ETGVTQSPTHLIKTRGQQVTLRCSSQSGHNTVSWYQQALGQGPQFIFQYYREEENGRGNFPPRFSGLQFPNYSSELNVNALELDDSALYLCASSFGDRDSGELFFGEGSRLTVL.

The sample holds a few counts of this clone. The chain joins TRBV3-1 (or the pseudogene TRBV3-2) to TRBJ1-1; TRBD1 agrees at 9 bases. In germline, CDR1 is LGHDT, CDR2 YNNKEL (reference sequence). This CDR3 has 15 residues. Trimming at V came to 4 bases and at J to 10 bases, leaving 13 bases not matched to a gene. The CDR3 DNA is TGTGCCAGCAGCCCCCGGGACAGGGCGGGCCCTGGAGCTTTCTTT. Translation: CASSPRDRAGPGAFF.

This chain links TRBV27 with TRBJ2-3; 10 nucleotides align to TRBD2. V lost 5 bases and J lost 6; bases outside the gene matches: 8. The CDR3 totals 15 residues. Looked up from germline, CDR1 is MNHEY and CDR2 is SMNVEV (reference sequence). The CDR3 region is CASSPPAGGRDTQYF. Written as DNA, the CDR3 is TGTGCCAGCAGTCCTCCAGCGGGGGGGCGGGATACGCAGTATTTT.

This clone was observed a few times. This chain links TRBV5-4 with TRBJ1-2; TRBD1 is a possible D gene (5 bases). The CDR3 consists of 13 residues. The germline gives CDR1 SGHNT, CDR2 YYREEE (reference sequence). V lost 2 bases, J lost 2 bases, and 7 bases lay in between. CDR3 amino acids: CASSFQGNYGYTF. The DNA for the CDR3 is TGTGCCAGCAGCTTCCAGGGAAACTATGGCTACACCTTC.

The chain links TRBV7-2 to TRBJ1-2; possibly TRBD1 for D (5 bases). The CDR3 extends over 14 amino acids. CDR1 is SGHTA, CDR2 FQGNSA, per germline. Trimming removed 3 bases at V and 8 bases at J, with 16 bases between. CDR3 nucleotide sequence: TGTGCCAGCAGCTTTGGACGGGGGACGGGGGGCTACACCTTC. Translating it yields CASSFGRGTGGYTF.

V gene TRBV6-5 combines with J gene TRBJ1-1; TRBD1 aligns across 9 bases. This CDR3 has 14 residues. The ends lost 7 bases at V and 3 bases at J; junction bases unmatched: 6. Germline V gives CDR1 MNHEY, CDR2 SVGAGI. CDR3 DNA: TGTGCCAGCACCCGGACAGGGGCCCACACTGAAGCTTTCTTT. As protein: CASTRTGAHTEAFF.

Here the CDR3 reads CASSSTGQGLGNQPQHF. In DNA, the CDR3 is TGTGCCAGCAGCTCCACGGGACAGGGGTTAGGCAATCAGCCCCAGCATTTT. This chain uses TRBV7-9 with TRBJ1-5; 10 bases match TRBD1. This CDR3 spans 17 amino acids. The trim removed 4 bases at V and 2 bases at J, leaving 8 bases unmatched. Germline CDR1 is SEHNR and CDR2 is FQNEAQ (reference sequence).

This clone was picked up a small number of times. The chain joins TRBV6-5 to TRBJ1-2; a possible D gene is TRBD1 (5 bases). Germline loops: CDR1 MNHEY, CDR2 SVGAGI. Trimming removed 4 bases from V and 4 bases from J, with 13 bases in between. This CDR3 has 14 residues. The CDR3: CASSSLGGGYGYTF. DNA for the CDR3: TGTGCCAGCAGTTCCCTCGGCGGGGGCTATGGCTACACCTTC.

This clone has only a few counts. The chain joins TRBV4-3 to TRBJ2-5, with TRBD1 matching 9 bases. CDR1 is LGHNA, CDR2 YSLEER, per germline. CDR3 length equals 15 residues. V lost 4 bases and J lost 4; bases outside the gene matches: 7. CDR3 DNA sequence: TGCGCCAGCAGCCCTGGACAGGGGACAGGAGAGACCCAGTACTTC. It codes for CASSPGQGTGETQYF.

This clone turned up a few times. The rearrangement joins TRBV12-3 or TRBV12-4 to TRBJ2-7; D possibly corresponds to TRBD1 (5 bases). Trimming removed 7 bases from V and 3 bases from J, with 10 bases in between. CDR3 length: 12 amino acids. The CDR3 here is CASTKQGYEQYF. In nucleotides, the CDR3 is TGTGCCAGCACCAAGCAGGGCTACGAGCAGTACTTC.

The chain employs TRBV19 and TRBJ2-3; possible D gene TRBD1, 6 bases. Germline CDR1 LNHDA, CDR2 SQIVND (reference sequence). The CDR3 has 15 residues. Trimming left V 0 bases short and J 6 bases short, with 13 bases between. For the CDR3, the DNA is TGTGCCAGTAGTATAGAGGGGGCGCGATCGGATACGCAGTATTTT. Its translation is CASSIEGARSDTQYF.

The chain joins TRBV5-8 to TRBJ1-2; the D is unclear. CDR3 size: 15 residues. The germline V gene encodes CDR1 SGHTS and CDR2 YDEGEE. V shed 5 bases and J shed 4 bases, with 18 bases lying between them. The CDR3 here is CASSLGLTEIYGYTF. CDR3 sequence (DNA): TGTGCCAGCAGTTTAGGACTGACGGAAATCTATGGCTACACCTTC.